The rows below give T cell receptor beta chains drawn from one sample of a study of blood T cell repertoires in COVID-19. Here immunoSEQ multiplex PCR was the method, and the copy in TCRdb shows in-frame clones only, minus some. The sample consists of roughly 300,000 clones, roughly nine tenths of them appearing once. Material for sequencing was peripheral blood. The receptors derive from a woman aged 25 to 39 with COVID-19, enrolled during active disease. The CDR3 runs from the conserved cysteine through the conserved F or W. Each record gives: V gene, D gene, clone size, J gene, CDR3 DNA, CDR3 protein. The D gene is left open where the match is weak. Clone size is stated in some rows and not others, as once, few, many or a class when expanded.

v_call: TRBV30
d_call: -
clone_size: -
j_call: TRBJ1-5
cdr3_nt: TGTGCCTGGAGTCCCCCACAGGGATCCAAACCTAACTATATTGTAAATCAGCCCCAGCATTTT
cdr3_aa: CAWSPPQGSKPNYIVNQPQHF

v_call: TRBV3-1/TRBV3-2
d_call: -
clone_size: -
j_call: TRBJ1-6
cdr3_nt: TGTGCCAGCAGCCAGCAAGGGAGCTCCTATAATTCACCCCTCCACTTT
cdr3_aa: CASSQQGSSYNSPLHF

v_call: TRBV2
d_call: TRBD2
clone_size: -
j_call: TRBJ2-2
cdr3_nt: TGTGCCAGCAAAGGACTAGCGGGTTCTGTTCGGGAGCTGTTTTTT
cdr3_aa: CASKGLAGSVRELFF

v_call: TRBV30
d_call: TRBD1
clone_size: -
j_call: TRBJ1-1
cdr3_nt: TGTGCCTGTCAGGGGGTTGACAACACTGAAGCTTTCTTT
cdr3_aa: CACQGVDNTEAFF

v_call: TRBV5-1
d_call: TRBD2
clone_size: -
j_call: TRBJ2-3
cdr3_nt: TGCGCCAGCAGCTTCAGCGGGGGCACAGATACGCAGTATTTT
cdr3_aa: CASSFSGGTDTQYF

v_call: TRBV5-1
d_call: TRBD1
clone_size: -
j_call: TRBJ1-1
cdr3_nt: TGCGCCAGCAGCCCACATCCCGGGACAGGGGACCCTGAAGCTTTCTTT
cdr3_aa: CASSPHPGTGDPEAFF

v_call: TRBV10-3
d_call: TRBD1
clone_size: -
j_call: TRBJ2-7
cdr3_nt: TGTGCCATCGAACCGGGACAGGGATCCTACGAGCAGTACTTC
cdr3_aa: CAIEPGQGSYEQYF

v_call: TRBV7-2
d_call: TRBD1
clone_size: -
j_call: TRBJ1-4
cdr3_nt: TGTGCCAGCAGATCTACACAGGGGGTCGTCGAAAAACTGTTTTTT
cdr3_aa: CASRSTQGVVEKLFF

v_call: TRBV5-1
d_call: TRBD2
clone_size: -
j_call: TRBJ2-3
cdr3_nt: TGCGCCAGCAGCGCAGGGAGGGGCACAGATACGCAGTATTTT
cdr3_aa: CASSAGRGTDTQYF

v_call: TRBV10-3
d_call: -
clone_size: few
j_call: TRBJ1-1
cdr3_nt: TGTGCCATCAGTGACGCACAGCTAGCCGAAGCTTTCTTT
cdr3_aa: CAISDAQLAEAFF

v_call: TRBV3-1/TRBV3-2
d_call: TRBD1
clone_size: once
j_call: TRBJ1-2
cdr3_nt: TGTGCCAGCAGCCAAGATCGCCACAGGGGAGTCTATGGCTACACCTTC
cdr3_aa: CASSQDRHRGVYGYTF

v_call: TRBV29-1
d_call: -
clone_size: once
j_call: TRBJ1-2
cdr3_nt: TGCAGCGTTAGAGGAGGTTCTAACTATGGCTACACCTTC
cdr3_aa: CSVRGGSNYGYTF

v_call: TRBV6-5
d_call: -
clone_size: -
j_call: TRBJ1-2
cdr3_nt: TGTGCCAGCAGTCAGGGATACTATGGCTACACCTTC
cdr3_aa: CASSQGYYGYTF

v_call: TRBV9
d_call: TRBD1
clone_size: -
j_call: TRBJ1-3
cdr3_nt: TGTGCCAGCAGCGAACAAAACATGGCGGGACAGGGTCCTCGAAACACCATATATTTT
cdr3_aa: CASSEQNMAGQGPRNTIYF

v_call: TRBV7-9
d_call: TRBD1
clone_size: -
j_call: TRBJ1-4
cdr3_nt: TGTGCCAGCAGCTTAGAAGGAGGGGGCAGGGAAAAACTGTTTTTT
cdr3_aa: CASSLEGGGREKLFF

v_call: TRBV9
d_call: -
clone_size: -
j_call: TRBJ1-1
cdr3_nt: TGTGCCAGCAGCGACAGGAGAATGAACACTGAAGCTTTCTTT
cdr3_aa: CASSDRRMNTEAFF

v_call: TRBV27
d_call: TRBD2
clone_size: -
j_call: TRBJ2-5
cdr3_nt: TGTGCCAGCAGTTTATGGAGCGGGGGCCAAGAGACCCAGTACTTC
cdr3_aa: CASSLWSGGQETQYF

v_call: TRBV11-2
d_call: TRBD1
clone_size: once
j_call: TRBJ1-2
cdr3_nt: TGTGCCAGCAGCTTAGACCGACAGGGTCTCTATGGCTACACCTTC
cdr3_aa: CASSLDRQGLYGYTF

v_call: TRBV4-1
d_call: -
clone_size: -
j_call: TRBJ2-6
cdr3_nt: TGCGCCAGCAGCCACAGCTCTGGGGCCAACGTCCTGACTTTC
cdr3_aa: CASSHSSGANVLTF

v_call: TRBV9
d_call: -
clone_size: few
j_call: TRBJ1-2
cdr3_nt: TGTGCCAGCAGCTCAAGAGGTGGCTACACCTTC
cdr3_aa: CASSSRGGYTF

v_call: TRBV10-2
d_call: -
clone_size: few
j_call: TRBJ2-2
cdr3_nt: TGCGCCAGCAGTGATCAGAGGTACACCGGGGAGCTGTTTTTT
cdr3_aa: CASSDQRYTGELFF

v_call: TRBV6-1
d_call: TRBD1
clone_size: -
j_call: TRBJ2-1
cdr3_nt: TGTGCCAGCAGTGAGTTGGGCAACAGGGGAAGAAATGAGCAGTTCTTC
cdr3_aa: CASSELGNRGRNEQFF

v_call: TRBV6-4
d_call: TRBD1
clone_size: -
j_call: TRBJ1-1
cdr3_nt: TGTGCCAGCAGCCCCCTGACAGGGACCCCGGCAACTGAAGCTTTCTTT
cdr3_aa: CASSPLTGTPATEAFF

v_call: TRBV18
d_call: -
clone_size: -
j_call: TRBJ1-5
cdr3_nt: TGTGCCAGCTCCCGGGGGAATAGCAATCAGCCCCAGCATTTT
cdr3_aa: CASSRGNSNQPQHF

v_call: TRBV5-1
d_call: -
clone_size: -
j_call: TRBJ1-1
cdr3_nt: TGCGCCAGCAGCTTGGGGCCCCTCGGGACTGAAGCTTTCTTT
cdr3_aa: CASSLGPLGTEAFF

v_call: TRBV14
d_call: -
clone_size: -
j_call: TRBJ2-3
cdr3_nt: TGTGCCAGCAGCCAAGATCGCCTGACTAGCACAGATACGCAGTATTTT
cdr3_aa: CASSQDRLTSTDTQYF

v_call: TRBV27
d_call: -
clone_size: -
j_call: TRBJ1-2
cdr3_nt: TGTGCCAGCAGTTTATACTTCAGGGACTATGGCTACACCTTC
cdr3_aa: CASSLYFRDYGYTF

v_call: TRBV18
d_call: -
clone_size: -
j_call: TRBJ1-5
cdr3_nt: TGTGCCAGCGCGTCTCTTGGCCGCGGCAGCAATCAGCCCCAGCATTTT
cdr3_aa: CASASLGRGSNQPQHF

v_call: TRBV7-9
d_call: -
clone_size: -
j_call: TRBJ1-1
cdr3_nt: TGTGCCAGCAGCTCGCCCCGGCCAGGGGCGGTGAACACTGAAGCTTTCTTT
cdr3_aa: CASSSPRPGAVNTEAFF

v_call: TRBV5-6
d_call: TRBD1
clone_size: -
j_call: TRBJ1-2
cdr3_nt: TGTGCCAGCAGCTACGAAGACAGGGACTATGGCTACACCTTC
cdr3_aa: CASSYEDRDYGYTF

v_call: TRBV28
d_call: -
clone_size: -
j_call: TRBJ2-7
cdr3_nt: TGTGCCAGCAGTTCAAGGGGGATACTATTCTTC
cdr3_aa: CASSSRGILFF

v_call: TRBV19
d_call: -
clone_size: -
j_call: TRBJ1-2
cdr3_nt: TGTGCCAGTAGTATAGACCCCGGGGATCATGGCTACACCTTC
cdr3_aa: CASSIDPGDHGYTF

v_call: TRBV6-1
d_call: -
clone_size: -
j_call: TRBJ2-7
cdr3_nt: TGTGCCAGCAGTGAGACACAGACCTACGAGCAGTACTTC
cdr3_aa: CASSETQTYEQYF

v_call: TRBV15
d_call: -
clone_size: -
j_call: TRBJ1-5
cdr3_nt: TGTGCCACCAGCATCGAGGCGGGGAACAATCAGCCCCAGCATTTT
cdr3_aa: CATSIEAGNNQPQHF

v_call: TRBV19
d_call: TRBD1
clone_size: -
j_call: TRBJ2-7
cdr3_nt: TGTGCCAGTAGCTATGCCGGGACAGGGGCCTACGAGCAGTACTTC
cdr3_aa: CASSYAGTGAYEQYF

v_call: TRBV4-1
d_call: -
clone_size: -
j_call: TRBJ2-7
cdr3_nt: TGCGCCAGCAGCCAAGAACAGGACAGTTACTACGAGCAGTACTTC
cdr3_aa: CASSQEQDSYYEQYF

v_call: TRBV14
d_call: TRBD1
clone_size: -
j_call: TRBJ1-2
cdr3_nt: TGTGCCAGCAGCAGACAGGGTCAGAAAATGTCGGCGGGCTACACCTTC
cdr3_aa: CASSRQGQKMSAGYTF

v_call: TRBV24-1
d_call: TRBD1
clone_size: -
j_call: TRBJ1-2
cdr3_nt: TGTGCCACCAGTGAGAGAACAGGGGGGTCCCTCACCTTC
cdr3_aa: CATSERTGGSLTF

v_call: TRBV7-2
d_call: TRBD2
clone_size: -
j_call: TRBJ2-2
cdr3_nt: TGTGCCAGCAGCTTAGAAGCGGGGGGATTTTCCGGGGAGCTGTTTTTT
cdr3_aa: CASSLEAGGFSGELFF

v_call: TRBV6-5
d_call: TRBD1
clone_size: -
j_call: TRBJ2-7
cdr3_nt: TGTGCCAGCATGCGGACAGGCGTCACCTACGAGCAGTACTTC
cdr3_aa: CASMRTGVTYEQYF

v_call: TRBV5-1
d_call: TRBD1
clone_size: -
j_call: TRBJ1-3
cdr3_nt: TGCGCCAGCAGCTTGGAAACAGGGGGAGACGGAAACACCATATATTTT
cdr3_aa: CASSLETGGDGNTIYF

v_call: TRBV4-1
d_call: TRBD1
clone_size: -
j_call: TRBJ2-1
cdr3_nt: TGCGCCAGCAGCTCCCCTCCGCGACAGGGGCCGAGAGAGCAGTTCTTC
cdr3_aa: CASSSPPRQGPREQFF

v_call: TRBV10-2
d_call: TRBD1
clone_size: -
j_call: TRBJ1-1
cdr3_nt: TGCGCCATCCAAACAGGGGGCCCCACTGAAGCTTTCTTT
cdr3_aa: CAIQTGGPTEAFF

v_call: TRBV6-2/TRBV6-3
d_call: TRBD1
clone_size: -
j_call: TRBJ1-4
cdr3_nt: TGTGCCAGCAGTCGACCAGGGACAGTGCCTAATGAAAAACTGTTTTTT
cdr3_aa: CASSRPGTVPNEKLFF

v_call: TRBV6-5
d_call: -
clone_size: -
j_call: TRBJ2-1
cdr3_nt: TGTGCCAGCAGTTACCGGGAATACAATGAGCAGTTCTTC
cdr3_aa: CASSYREYNEQFF

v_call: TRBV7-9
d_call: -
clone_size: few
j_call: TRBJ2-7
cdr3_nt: TGTGCCAGCAGCTTAGGTCTCAGCTCCTACGAGCAGTACTTC
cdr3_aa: CASSLGLSSYEQYF